These 30 T cell receptor beta chains were all obtained from the same sample, sequenced in a study of molecular identifiers for immune sequencing clone quantification. Via MiXCR, TCRdb re-called the PCR reads, giving one row per CDR3 protein. The sample includes 490,000 or so distinct CDR3 sequences, less than 30% seen only once; the top ten take 0.7% to 0.9%. Specimen: naive CD8+ T cells from blood, with Jurkat cell RNA spiked in. The subset was: FACS-sorted CD8+CD4-CCR7+CD45RA+ naive T cells. All receptors derive from a human donor in good health. Some libraries in this study had Jurkat cell RNA spiked in.

V and J are TRBV27 and TRBJ2-7; 10 nucleotides align to TRBD1. The V and J ends lost 2 bases and 5 bases, in that order; junction bases with no gene match: 6. There are 15 residues in the CDR3. The germline V gene has CDR1 MNHEY and CDR2 SMNVEV (reference sequence). The CDR3 DNA reads as TGTGCCAGCAGTTTAGGGACAGGGGTGAAGGACGAGCAGTACTTC. Translating it yields CASSLGTGVKDEQYF.

This clonotype came up many times. The chain joins TRBV19 to TRBJ1-5, with D perhaps TRBD1 (5 bases). Germline CDR1 and CDR2: LNHDA and SQIVND (reference sequence). Trimming removed 6 bases at V and 0 bases at J, with 12 bases between. This CDR3 contains 15 residues. CDR3 DNA sequence: TGTGCCAGTAGGCTGGGGCAGTATAGCAATCAGCCCCAGCATTTT. Residues: CASRLGQYSNQPQHF.

This clonotype occurred a few times. V and J are TRBV27 and TRBJ1-4; TRBD1 agrees at 7 bases. Unmatched junction bases numbered 6, after V lost 3 bases and J lost 5 bases. The CDR3 spans 15 residues. Germline V CDR1 and CDR2: MNHEY, SMNVEV (reference sequence). The chain's CDR3 is CASSFQAGGNEKLFF. CDR3 nucleotide sequence: TGTGCCAGCAGTTTTCAAGCAGGGGGGAATGAAAAACTGTTTTTT.

This clonotype was detected ten times or more. The rearrangement links TRBV6-5 to TRBJ1-1; no clear D gene. Trimming took off 3 bases at V and 1 base at J, with 12 bases between the two ends. CDR3 length: 15 amino acids. Germline CDR1 is MNHEY and CDR2 is SVGAGI. CDR3 loop: CASSYRAAENTEAFF. As DNA, the CDR3 is TGTGCCAGCAGTTATCGTGCAGCCGAGAACACTGAAGCTTTCTTT.

This rearrangement joins TRBV9 to TRBJ2-3; TRBD2 agrees at 9 bases. The CDR3 has 16 amino acids. The germline V gene encodes CDR1 SGDLS and CDR2 YYNGEE. V lost 0 bases, J lost 2 bases, and 4 bases stayed unmatched. CDR3 DNA: TGTGCCAGCAGCGTAGGTAGCGGGGGACTCACAGATACGCAGTATTTT. Its protein product is CASSVGSGGLTDTQYF.

V and J are TRBV5-1 and TRBJ1-5; the D is unclear. V was cut by 1 base and J by 5 bases, with 7 bases left in between. The CDR3 spans 13 residues. Germline V gene lookup returns CDR1 SGHRS and CDR2 YFSETQ. CDR3 DNA: TGCGCCAGCAGCTTGTTCGGGGATCAGCCCCAGCATTTT. Encoded protein: CASSLFGDQPQHF.

The chain has TRBV19 and TRBJ2-7; tentative D call: TRBD1 (6 bases). The V gene lost 5 bases and the J gene lost 1 base, with 15 bases spanning the gap. Per germline, CDR1 LNHDA and CDR2 SQIVND (reference sequence). This CDR3 is built from 15 residues. CDR3 in amino acids: CASSPASGASYEQYF. The CDR3 nucleotides are TGTGCCAGTAGTCCAGCCTCAGGGGCGTCCTACGAGCAGTACTTC.

This clonotype came up a few times. The rearrangement joins TRBV4-3 to TRBJ1-1; TRBD1 matches at 9 bases. There are 15 residues in the CDR3. The V segment lost 4 bases and the J segment 4 bases; nucleotides outside the gene matches: 7. Germline lookup yields CDR1 LGHNA and CDR2 YSLEER. The CDR3 sequence: CASSRYGQGITEAFF. CDR3 bases: TGCGCCAGCAGCCGGTACGGACAGGGGATCACTGAAGCTTTCTTT.

In this sample, this clonotype turned up a few times. The V gene is TRBV4-3, the J gene TRBJ2-7, with TRBD1 identical over 8 bases. V shed 3 bases, J shed 6 bases, and the junction held 7 bases outside the gene matches. Germline V CDR1 and CDR2: LGHNA, YSLEER. The CDR3 consists of 14 residues. In DNA, the CDR3 is TGCGCCAGCAGCCACGGACAGGGTCAAAGCGAGCAGTACTTC. It codes for CASSHGQGQSEQYF.

Ten or more counts support this clonotype. V and J are TRBV5-6 and TRBJ2-2; TRBD2 might be the D (5 bases). The CDR3 is made up of 15 amino acids. V dropped 0 bases and J dropped 4 bases, with 10 bases sitting between them. Germline V gene lookup returns CDR1 SGHDT and CDR2 YYEEEE. The DNA of the CDR3 is TGTGCCAGCAGCTTGGCTGAGGGAACCACCGGGGAGCTGTTTTTT. Amino acid sequence: CASSLAEGTTGELFF.

This clonotype was found many times. This chain links TRBV4-2 with TRBJ1-3; the D gene is possibly TRBD1 (5 bases). CDR1 and CDR2 (germline): LGHNA, YNFKEQ. This CDR3 has 20 residues. V shed 1 base and J shed 4 bases, with 26 bases lying between them. The CDR3 DNA reads as TGTGCCAGCAGCCAAGGCAGGAAGATGGTGGAAAGACAGTACGGAAACACCATATATTTT. This codes for CASSQGRKMVERQYGNTIYF.

J is TRBJ2-7 and V is TRBV13; tentative D call: TRBD1 (5 bases). The length of the CDR3 is 18 residues. Germline CDR1 is PRHDT and CDR2 is FYEKMQ (reference sequence). V was pared by 0 bases and J by 3 bases, with 21 bases between. The CDR3 is CASSLGLPGQGRDYEQYF. The CDR3 bases are TGTGCCAGCAGCTTAGGCCTACCTGGGCAGGGAAGAGACTACGAGCAGTACTTC.

This clonotype was seen only a few times. This chain links TRBV29-1 with TRBJ2-5; no firm D call. Trimming stripped 0 bases from V and 5 bases from J, with 10 bases between. The germline V gene encodes CDR1 SQVTM and CDR2 ANQGSEA. The CDR3 loop spans 13 amino acids. Written as DNA, the CDR3 is TGCAGCGTTGAAGATCTTGGACGTGAGACCCAGTACTTC. This encodes CSVEDLGRETQYF.

This clonotype was detected only a few times. This rearrangement joins TRBV4-2 to TRBJ1-4, with D possibly matching TRBD1 (5 bases). Trimming removed 0 bases at V and 8 bases at J, with 13 bases between. Germline V CDR1 and CDR2: LGHNA, YNFKEQ. The length of the CDR3 is 15 residues. For the CDR3, the DNA is TGTGCCAGCAGCCAAGAAGAAGGGGTTAAGGAAAAACTGTTTTTT. Translating it yields CASSQEEGVKEKLFF.

In regard to this clonotype: At one end, the junction sequence differs from germline, possibly due to a read error. V usage is TRBV12-3 or TRBV12-4 and J usage is TRBJ1-2, with D unclear. The CDR3 runs 11 residues. The CDR3 DNA follows: TGTGTCAGCAGTTTATTTGGAACCTACACCTTC. Translating it yields CVSSLFGTYTF.

The rearrangement links TRBV12-3 or TRBV12-4 to TRBJ1-5; unclear D gene. Trimming shortened V by 5 bases and J by 5 bases, and 16 bases separated the two germline ends. The CDR3 covers 15 residues. Written as DNA, the CDR3 is TGTGCCAGCAGTCCAACGGCCGGGAGGGATCAGCCCCAGCATTTT. The encoded protein is CASSPTAGRDQPQHF.

A remark on this clonotype: This may come from a read error, since a much larger clone is one base off. The chain uses TRBV12-3 or TRBV12-4 and TRBJ1-2; no reliable D call. CDR3 length equals 13 residues. The CDR3 DNA follows: TGTGCCAGCAGTTTACAGTTCAGCTATAGCTACACCTTC. Residues: CASSLQFSYSYTF.

As regards this clonotype: This could be a read error, since a much larger clone is one nucleotide away. The V call is TRBV9, the J call TRBJ2-3, with 10 bases matching TRBD2. Germline loops: CDR1 SGDLS, CDR2 YYNGEE. CDR3 size: 15 residues. V was clipped by 2 bases and J by 8 bases; unmatched bases: 8. CDR3 nucleotide sequence: TGTGCCAGCAGCGTGGGACTAGCGAGCTCAGGTACGCAGTATTTT. Translating it yields CASSVGLASSGTQYF.

This clonotype showed up many times. This chain connects TRBV7-2 to TRBJ2-3; TRBD2 matches 9 bases. This CDR3 contains 13 residues. Trimming at V came to 10 bases and at J to 1 base, leaving 3 bases not matched to a gene. Per germline, CDR1 SGHTA and CDR2 FQGNSA. This chain's CDR3 is CATRLAGTDTQYF. CDR3 coding DNA: TGTGCCACCAGACTAGCGGGCACAGATACGCAGTATTTT.

V usage is TRBV21-1 and J usage is TRBJ1-1; the table assigns TRBD1, which was not confirmed against the DNA. TRBV21-1 counts as a pseudogene. This CDR3 is built from 13 residues. The CDR3 sequence is CASSKVGGREAFF. The CDR3 nucleotides are TGTGCCAGCAGCAAAGTTGGGGGCCGGGAAGCTTTCTTT.

The CDR3 here is CASSLMGQGWSSGNYEQYF. The DNA of the CDR3 is TGTGCCAGCAGTTTGATGGGACAGGGGTGGTCTAGCGGGAATTACGAGCAGTACTTC. This chain links TRBV27 with TRBJ2-7, with D maybe TRBD1 (10 bases). In germline, CDR1 is MNHEY, CDR2 SMNVEV (reference sequence). The CDR3 has 19 residues. Trimming shortened V by 3 bases and J by 4 bases, and 28 bases separated the two germline ends.

This clonotype was counted a few times. The V call is TRBV9, the J call TRBJ1-3; no clear D gene. Germline CDR1 SGDLS, CDR2 YYNGEE. The germline V and J ends were trimmed by 0 bases and 4 bases, with 5 bases remaining between them. The CDR3 length is 13 residues. CDR3 in amino acids: CASSVGRGNTIYF. CDR3 nucleotides: TGTGCCAGCAGCGTAGGCAGAGGAAACACCATATATTTT.

In DNA form, the CDR3 reads TGTGCCAGCAGCCAAGATAACGGTAGCGGGAGGGCCATGTCCTACAATGAGCAGTTCTTC. It translates to CASSQDNGSGRAMSYNEQFF. The chain links TRBV3-2 to TRBJ2-1; TRBD2, the table's D call, lacks a check against the DNA. TRBV3-2 has pseudogene status. The CDR3 totals 20 residues.

On this clonotype itself: The junction shows a germline mismatch at one end, possibly a read error. J is TRBJ2-7 and V is TRBV7-2, with TRBD2 matching over 7 bases. Germline V gives CDR1 SGHTA, CDR2 FQGNSA. The CDR3 has 16 amino acids. Written as DNA, the CDR3 is TGTGCCAGCAGCTTCCAGTGGGGGGGGTTCGTCTACGCGCAGTACTTC. Its protein product is CASSFQWGGFVYAQYF.

This clonotype was seen repeatedly, ten times or more. The chain combines TRBV12-5 with TRBJ2-7; tentative D call: TRBD1 (5 bases). This CDR3 region has 14 residues. Between the trimmed V and J ends, which lost 7 bases and 3 bases, there was a span of 16 bases. Germline-derived CDR1 and CDR2 are LGHNT and FRNRAP. For the CDR3, the DNA is TGTGCTAGTGCCTTTGGCCCAGGGATCTACGAGCAGTACTTC. This translates into CASAFGPGIYEQYF.

This clonotype occurred a few times. The chain carries TRBV24-1 and TRBJ1-1, with D unclear. V lost 0 bases, J lost 3 bases, and 4 bases lay in between. Germline V CDR1 and CDR2: KGHDR, SFDVKD. This CDR3 is built from 13 residues. CDR3 sequence (DNA): TGTGCCACCAGTGATTTGGAGGACACTGAAGCTTTCTTT. Protein sequence: CATSDLEDTEAFF.

This clonotype was seen a few times. The chain combines TRBV29-1 with TRBJ2-7; 9 bases are shared with TRBD2. V gave up 1 base and J gave up 0 bases; unmatched junction bases: 10. This CDR3 spans 17 amino acids. Germline-derived CDR1 and CDR2 are SQVTM and ANQGSEA. The CDR3 region is CSVEGLAGTRSSYEQYF. CDR3 DNA sequence: TGCAGCGTTGAAGGGCTAGCGGGAACGAGGAGCTCCTACGAGCAGTACTTC.

The chain uses TRBV7-8 and TRBJ1-6; 7 bases align to TRBD1. V shed 1 base and J 6 bases; nucleotides not matched to a gene: 6. Germline CDR1 and CDR2: SGHVS and FQNEAQ. The CDR3 contains 16 residues. The CDR3 region has the DNA TGTGCCAGCAGCTTAGTCTTGGGACAGACTAATTCACCCCTCCACTTT. It translates to CASSLVLGQTNSPLHF.

V usage is TRBV14 and J usage is TRBJ1-3; D gene uncertain. V was trimmed by 1 base and J by 4 bases, leaving 8 bases between them. Per the germline V gene, CDR1 is SGHDN and CDR2 is FVKESK. CDR3 length: 14 residues. Written as DNA, the CDR3 is TGTGCCAGCAGCCAAGCCCCACCAGGAAACACCATATATTTT. Amino acids: CASSQAPPGNTIYF.

This clonotype showed up many times. The chain combines TRBV5-1 with TRBJ2-5; D gene unclear. Germline lookup yields CDR1 SGHRS and CDR2 YFSETQ. The CDR3 is made up of 11 amino acids. Deletions cut 4 bases from V and 9 bases from J, with 10 bases between. The DNA of the CDR3 is TGCGCCAGCAGCCGCGTTCACCCCCAGTACTTC. This sequence encodes CASSRVHPQYF.